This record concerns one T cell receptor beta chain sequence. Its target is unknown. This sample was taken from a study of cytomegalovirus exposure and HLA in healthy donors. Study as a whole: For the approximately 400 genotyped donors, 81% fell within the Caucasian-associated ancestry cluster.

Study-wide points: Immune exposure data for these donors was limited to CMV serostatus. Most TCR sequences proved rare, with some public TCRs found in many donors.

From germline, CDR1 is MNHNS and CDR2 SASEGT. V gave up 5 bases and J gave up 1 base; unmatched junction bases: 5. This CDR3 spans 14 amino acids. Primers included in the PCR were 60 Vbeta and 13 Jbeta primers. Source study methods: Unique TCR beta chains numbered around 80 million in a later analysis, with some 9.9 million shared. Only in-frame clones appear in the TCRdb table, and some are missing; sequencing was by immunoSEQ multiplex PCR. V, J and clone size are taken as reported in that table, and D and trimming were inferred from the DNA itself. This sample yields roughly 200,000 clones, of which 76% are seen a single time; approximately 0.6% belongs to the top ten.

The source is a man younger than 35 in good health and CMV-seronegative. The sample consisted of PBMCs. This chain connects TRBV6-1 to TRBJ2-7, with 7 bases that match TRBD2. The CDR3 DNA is TGTGCCAGCAGTAAGCCTAGCGGTTCCTACGAGCAGTACTTC. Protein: CASSKPSGSYEQYF.